Listed here are 2 T cell receptor beta chains from one sample, sequenced in a study of T cell repertoires in cytomegalovirus infection. TCRdb re-called the reads through MiXCR, storing one row per CDR3 protein. Found here are tens of thousands of distinct CDR3 sequences, around 25% of them singletons; the top ten hold roughly 50%. Their recognized antigens are unknown. Sequenced here: CD8+ T cells from cultured PBMCs, sampled from culture after CMV antigen stimulation. The receptors here all came from a human donor in good health (CMV status not recorded). Some clones in this sample may be carry-over from other donors' samples.

The genes are TRBV20-1 and TRBJ1-1; D perhaps matches TRBD1 (5 bases). CDR3 length: 17 amino acids. The germline V gene has CDR1 DFQATT and CDR2 SNEGSKA (reference sequence). Trimming pared 3 bases from V and 0 bases from J, leaving 20 bases between. CDR3 loop: CSASALGGKFMNTEAFF. The CDR3 nucleotides are TGCAGTGCTAGTGCTCTCGGGGGTAAATTCATGAACACTGAAGCTTTCTTT.

V and J are TRBV6-1 and TRBJ2-7; TRBD2 is a possible D gene (6 bases). In germline, CDR1 is MNHNS, CDR2 SASEGT. This CDR3 spans 19 amino acids. Trimming stripped 0 bases from V and 2 bases from J, with 23 bases between. The DNA of the CDR3 is TGTGCCAGCAGTGAAGCGGGCCACACGGGACTCCTAAAGACCTACGAGCAGTACTTC. Amino acid sequence: CASSEAGHTGLLKTYEQYF.